This T cell receptor beta chain is drawn from a study of CD8 T cells in ankylosing spondylitis. Study observations and caveats: Clones that were linked to disease were CD8+ and were relatively rare in peripheral blood. Characteristic, it appeared, of ankylosing spondylitis blood was a TCR beta motif of eight highly homologous variants. Reportedly, matched ankylosing spondylitis synovial fluid was significantly enriched for disease-linked clones. Earlier studies detected some motif variants in reactive arthritis synovial fluid and blood.

This clonotype was seen only a few times. Its antigen is not identified. Libraries for TCR beta were made by quantitative 5'-RACE with molecular barcodes. One entry per CDR3 protein, called by TCRdb with MiXCR from the 5' RACE reads. Of about 840,000 distinct CDR3 sequences listed, 12% are singletons. This clonotype was obtained from a male donor with ankylosing spondylitis. The sequenced material came from blood, either unsorted or a sorted T cell fraction (not recorded which).

The CDR3 region is CASSFRQGGNHEQFF. DNA for the CDR3: TGTGCCAGCAGCTTCAGACAGGGCGGTAATCATGAGCAGTTCTTC. This chain links TRBV7-9 with TRBJ2-1; TRBD1 agrees at 7 bases. V was clipped by 3 bases and J by 8 bases; unmatched bases: 10. The CDR3 is made up of 15 amino acids. The V gene's germline CDR1 is SEHNR and CDR2 FQNEAQ (reference sequence).